These 8 T cell receptor beta chains came from one sample sequenced in a study of early T cells in non-severe SARS-CoV-2 infection. TCRdb used MiXCR to reprocess the 5' RACE reads, holding one entry per CDR3 protein. The table includes around 53,000 distinct CDR3 sequences, about 7.4% detected once. The sample comprised whole blood. The receptors shown here come from an adult who was a healthcare worker with PCR-confirmed SARS-CoV-2 infection or an uninfected control (not recorded which).

This clonotype showed up many times. The chain employs TRBV10-3 and TRBJ2-5; 10 positions match TRBD1. The CDR3 length is 17 residues. Germline V gives CDR1 ENHRY, CDR2 SYGVKD. With 0 bases clipped from V and 3 bases from J, the junction kept 7 bases outside the gene matches. CDR3 nucleotide sequence: TGTGCCATCAGTGAGTCTGGGGGACAGGGGCCGAAAGAGACCCAGTACTTC. Translation gives CAISESGGQGPKETQYF.

This clonotype was found a few times. This chain uses TRBV28 with TRBJ2-7; D uncertain. Per germline, CDR1 MDHEN and CDR2 SYDVKM. V gave up 7 bases and J gave up 3 bases, with 10 bases separating them. The CDR3 is 12 amino acids. The chain's CDR3 is CASTSTVYEQYF. CDR3 DNA sequence: TGTGCCAGCACCTCGACCGTCTACGAGCAGTACTTC.

This clonotype was seen more than once but under ten times. The chain couples TRBV7-3 to TRBJ2-2; D is unclear. CDR1 SGHTA and CDR2 FQGTGA come from the germline V gene. The CDR3 sequence is 14 residues long. Trimming took off 1 base at V and 3 bases at J, with 6 bases between the two ends. For the CDR3, the DNA is TGTGCCAGCAGCTTAAGTTTATACACCGGGGAGCTGTTTTTT. It translates to CASSLSLYTGELFF. Combining the CDR3 with reference TRBV7-3 and TRBJ2-2 gives the whole variable domain GAGVSQTPSNKVTEKGKYVELRCDPISGHTALYWYRQSLGQGPEFLIYFQGTGAADDSGLPNDRFFAVRPEGSVSTLKIQRTERGDSAVYLCASSLSLYTGELFFGEGSRLTVL.

In this sample, this clonotype turned up a few times. The rearrangement uses TRBV7-9 and TRBJ1-2; D is perhaps TRBD1 (6 bases). The germline V gene has CDR1 SEHNR and CDR2 FQNEAQ (reference sequence). There are 13 residues in the CDR3. Trimming removed 0 bases at V and 7 bases at J, with 9 bases between. CDR3 residues: CASSLAGATGYTF. The CDR3 DNA sequence: TGTGCCAGCAGCTTAGCGGGGGCGACTGGCTACACCTTC.

Only a few counts were recorded for this clonotype. The rearrangement uses TRBV7-9 and TRBJ2-2; the D gene could be TRBD1 or TRBD2 (5 bases each). CDR1 and CDR2 (germline): SEHNR, FQNEAQ (reference sequence). The V end lost 3 bases, the J end lost 6 bases, and 14 bases lay between the germline ends. This CDR3 comprises 15 residues. The CDR3 here is CASSFYGLGAGELFF. The CDR3 coding sequence is TGTGCCAGCAGCTTTTACGGACTGGGGGCCGGGGAGCTGTTTTTT.

This clonotype was observed many times. This sequence joins TRBV12-3 or TRBV12-4 and TRBJ1-1; D is undetermined. The CDR3 totals 13 residues. Trimming left V 3 bases short and J 1 base short, with 6 bases between. The CDR3 spells CASSFRENTEAFF. The CDR3 coding sequence is TGTGCCAGCAGTTTTAGGGAGAACACTGAAGCTTTCTTT.

This clonotype turned up a few times. The chain couples TRBV28 to TRBJ1-1; a possible D gene is TRBD1 (5 bases). Germline CDR1 is MDHEN and CDR2 is SYDVKM. This CDR3 contains 14 residues. Trimming removed 5 bases from V and 5 bases from J, with 15 bases in between. CDR3 bases: TGTGCCAGCAGTACGTCCCAGGGAAGAACTGAAGCTTTCTTT. Translating gives CASSTSQGRTEAFF.

This clonotype has more than one count but fewer than ten. J is TRBJ1-5 and V is TRBV19; D call uncertain. Germline V gives CDR1 LNHDA, CDR2 SQIVND (reference sequence). CDR3 length equals 15 residues. The CDR3 nucleotides read TGTGCTTCGGCTCGGACGCCAAGAGGCAATCAGCCCCAGCATTTT. Translated: CASARTPRGNQPQHF.